This T cell receptor beta chain stems from a study of T cell responses to AZD1222 COVID-19 vaccine. The CDR3 is 17 amino acids. Per the germline V gene, CDR1 is SGDLS and CDR2 is YYNGEE. V lost 0 bases to trimming and J lost 3 bases, with 16 bases between them. The data were produced by immunoSEQ multiplex PCR, yet TCRdb's version contains in-frame clones alone and is incomplete. The sample yields about 120,000 clones, 70% to 90% seen once. This TCR was recovered from an adult in good health. This chain uses TRBV9 with TRBJ1-3; D remains ambiguous. This specimen was peripheral blood, taken on day 0 of AZD1222 vaccination. CDR3 sequence: CASSVGFGGPGGNTIYF. The CDR3 nucleotides read TGTGCCAGCAGCGTAGGTTTTGGAGGGCCAGGTGGAAACACCATATATTTT.